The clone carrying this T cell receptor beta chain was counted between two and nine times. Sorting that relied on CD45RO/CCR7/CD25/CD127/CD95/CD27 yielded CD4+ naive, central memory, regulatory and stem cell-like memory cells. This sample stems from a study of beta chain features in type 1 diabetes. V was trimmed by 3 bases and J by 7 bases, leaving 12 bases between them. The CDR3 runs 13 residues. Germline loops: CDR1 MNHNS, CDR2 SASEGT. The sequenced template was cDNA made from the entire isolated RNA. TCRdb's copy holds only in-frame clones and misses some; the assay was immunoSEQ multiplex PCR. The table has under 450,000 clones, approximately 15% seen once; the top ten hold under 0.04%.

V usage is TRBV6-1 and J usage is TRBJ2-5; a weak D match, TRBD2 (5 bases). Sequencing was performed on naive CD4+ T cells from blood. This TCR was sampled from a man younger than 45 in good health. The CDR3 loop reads CASSELAMGTQYF. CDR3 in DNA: TGTGCCAGCAGTGAGTTAGCGATGGGGACCCAGTACTTC.